The entry below gives a single T cell receptor (beta chain) sequence along with its context. The antigen remains undetermined. These data belong to a study of T cell repertoires in cytomegalovirus infection. Study as a whole: Public TCR beta signatures were indicative of both CMV infection and a matching HLA type.

Germline CDR1 is SGHTA and CDR2 is FQGNSA. The V and J ends lost 2 bases and 10 bases respectively, with 9 bases between them. This CDR3 is 13 amino acids long. TCRdb independently ran MiXCR on the reads; one entry per CDR3 protein. The sample has 570,000 or so distinct CDR3 sequences; about 39% are singletons. The TCR sequence derives from a human donor in good health (CMV status not recorded). Some clones in this sample may be carry-over from other donors' samples. The material was cultured PBMCs, obtained from culture after CMV antigen stimulation. The rearrangement uses TRBV7-2 and TRBJ1-6; D remains unclear. The CDR3 sequence is CASSLTLRSPLHF. CDR3 nucleotides: TGTGCCAGCAGCTTAACCCTAAGGTCACCCCTCCACTTT.